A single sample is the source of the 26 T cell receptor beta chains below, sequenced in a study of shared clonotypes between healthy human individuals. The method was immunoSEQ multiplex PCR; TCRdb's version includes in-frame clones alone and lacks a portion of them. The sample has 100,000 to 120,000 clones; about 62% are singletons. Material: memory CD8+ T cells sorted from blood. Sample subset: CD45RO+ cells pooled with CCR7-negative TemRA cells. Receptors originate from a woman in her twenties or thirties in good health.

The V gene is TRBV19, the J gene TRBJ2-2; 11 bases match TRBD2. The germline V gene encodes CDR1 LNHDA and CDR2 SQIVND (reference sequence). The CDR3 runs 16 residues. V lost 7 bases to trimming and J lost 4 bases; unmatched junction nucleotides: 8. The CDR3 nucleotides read TGTGCCAGTACCATAGGGCTAGCGGGAGGCACCGGGGAGCTGTTTTTT. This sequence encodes CASTIGLAGGTGELFF.

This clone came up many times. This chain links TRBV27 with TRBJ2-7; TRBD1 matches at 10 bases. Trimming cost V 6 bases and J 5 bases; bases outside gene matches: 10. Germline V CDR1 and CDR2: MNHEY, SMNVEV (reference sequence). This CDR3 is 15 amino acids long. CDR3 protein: CASSLYRTGGHEQYF. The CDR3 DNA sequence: TGTGCCAGCAGCCTATATCGGACAGGGGGGCACGAGCAGTACTTC.

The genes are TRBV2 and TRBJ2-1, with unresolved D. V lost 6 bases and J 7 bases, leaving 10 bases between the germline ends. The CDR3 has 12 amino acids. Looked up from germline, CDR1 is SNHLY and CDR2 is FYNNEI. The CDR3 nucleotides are TGTGCCAGCAGGCCCAGAGGAAATGAGCAGTTCTTC. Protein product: CASRPRGNEQFF. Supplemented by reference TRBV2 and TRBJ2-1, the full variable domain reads EPEVTQTPSHQVTQMGQEVILRCVPISNHLYFYWYRQILGQKVEFLVSFYNNEISEKSEIFDDQFSVERPDGSNFTLKIRSTKLEDSAMYFCASRPRGNEQFFGPGTRLTVL.

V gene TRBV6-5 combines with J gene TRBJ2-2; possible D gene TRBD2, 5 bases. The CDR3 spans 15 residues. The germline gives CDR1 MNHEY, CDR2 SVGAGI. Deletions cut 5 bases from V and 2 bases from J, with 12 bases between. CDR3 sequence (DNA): TGTGCCAGCAGTCCAGGACTTACCAACACCGGGGAGCTGTTTTTT. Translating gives CASSPGLTNTGELFF.

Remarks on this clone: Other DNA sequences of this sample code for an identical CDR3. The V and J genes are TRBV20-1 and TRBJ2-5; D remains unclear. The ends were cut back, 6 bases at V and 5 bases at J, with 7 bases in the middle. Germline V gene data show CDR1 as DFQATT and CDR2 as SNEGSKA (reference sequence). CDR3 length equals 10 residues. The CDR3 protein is CSASPETQYF. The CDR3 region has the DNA TGCAGTGCCTCCCCGGAGACCCAGTACTTC.

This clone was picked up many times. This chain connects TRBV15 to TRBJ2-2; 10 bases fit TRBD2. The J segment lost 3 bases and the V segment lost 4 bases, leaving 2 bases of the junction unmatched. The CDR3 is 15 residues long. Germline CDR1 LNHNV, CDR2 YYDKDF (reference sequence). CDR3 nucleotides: TGTGCCACCAGCACGGGGACTAGCGACACCGGGGAGCTGTTTTTT. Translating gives CATSTGTSDTGELFF.

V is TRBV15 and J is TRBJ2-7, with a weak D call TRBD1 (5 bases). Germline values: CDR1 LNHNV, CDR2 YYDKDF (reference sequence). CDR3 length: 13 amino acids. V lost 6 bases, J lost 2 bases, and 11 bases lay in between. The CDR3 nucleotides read TGTGCCACCAGAAGGGCAGGGACCTACGAGCAGTACTTC. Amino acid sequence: CATRRAGTYEQYF.

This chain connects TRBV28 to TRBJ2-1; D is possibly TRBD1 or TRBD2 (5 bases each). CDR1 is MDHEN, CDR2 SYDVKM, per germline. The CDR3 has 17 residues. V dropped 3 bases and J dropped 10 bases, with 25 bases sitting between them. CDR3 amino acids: CASSFDTGTPRLLEQFF. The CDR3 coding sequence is TGTGCCAGCAGTTTCGATACCGGGACCCCACGCCTCTTAGAGCAGTTCTTC.

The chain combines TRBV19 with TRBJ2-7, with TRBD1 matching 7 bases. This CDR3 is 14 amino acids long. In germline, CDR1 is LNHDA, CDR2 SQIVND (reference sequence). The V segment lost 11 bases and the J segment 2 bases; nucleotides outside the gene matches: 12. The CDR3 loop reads CAYPRTGSTYEQYF. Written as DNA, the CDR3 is TGTGCCTATCCACGGACAGGCAGTACCTACGAGCAGTACTTC.

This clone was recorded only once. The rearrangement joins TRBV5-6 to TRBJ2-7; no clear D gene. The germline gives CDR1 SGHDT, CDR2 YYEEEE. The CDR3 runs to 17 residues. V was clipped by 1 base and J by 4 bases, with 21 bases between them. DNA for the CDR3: TGTGCCAGCAGCTTGCATTTGCGGCCAGACCCCCTTTACGAGCAGTACTTC. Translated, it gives CASSLHLRPDPLYEQYF.

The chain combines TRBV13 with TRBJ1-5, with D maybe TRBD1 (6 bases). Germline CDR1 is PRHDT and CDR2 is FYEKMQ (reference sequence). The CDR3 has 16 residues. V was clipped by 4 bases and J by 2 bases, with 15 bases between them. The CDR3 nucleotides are TGTGCCAGCAGCTCCAGGGGTCCCGAGGGCAATCAGCCCCAGCATTTT. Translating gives CASSSRGPEGNQPQHF. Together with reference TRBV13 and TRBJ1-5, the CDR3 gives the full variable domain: AAGVIQSPRHLIKEKRETATLKCYPIPRHDTVYWYQQGPGQDPQFLISFYEKMQSDKGSIPDRFSAQQFSDYHSELNMSSLELGDSALYFCASSSRGPEGNQPQHFGDGTRLSIL.

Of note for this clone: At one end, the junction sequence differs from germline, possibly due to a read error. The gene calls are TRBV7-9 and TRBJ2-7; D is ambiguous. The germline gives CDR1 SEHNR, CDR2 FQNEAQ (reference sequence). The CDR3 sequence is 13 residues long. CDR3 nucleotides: TGTGCCAGCAGCCCACGGTTAGGGTACGTGCAGCACTTC. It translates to CASSPRLGYVQHF.

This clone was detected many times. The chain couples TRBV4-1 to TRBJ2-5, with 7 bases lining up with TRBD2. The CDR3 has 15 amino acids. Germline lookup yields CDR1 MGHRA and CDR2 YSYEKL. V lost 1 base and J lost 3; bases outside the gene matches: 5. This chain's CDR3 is CASSQAGTMKETQYF. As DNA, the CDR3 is TGCGCCAGCAGCCAAGCAGGGACTATGAAAGAGACCCAGTACTTC.

This chain's CDR3 is CASSTWAASLGANVLTF. The DNA of the CDR3 is TGTGCCAGTAGCACGTGGGCGGCCTCCTTGGGGGCCAACGTCCTGACTTTC. This chain joins TRBV19 and TRBJ2-6; no clear D gene. V was pared by 6 bases and J by 4 bases, with 19 bases between. CDR3 length equals 17 residues. Germline lookup yields CDR1 LNHDA and CDR2 SQIVND (reference sequence).

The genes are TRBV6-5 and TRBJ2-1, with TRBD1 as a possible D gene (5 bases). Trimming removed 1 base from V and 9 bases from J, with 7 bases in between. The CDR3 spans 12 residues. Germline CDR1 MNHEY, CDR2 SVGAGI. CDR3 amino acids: CASSYWGTEQFF. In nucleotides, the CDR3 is TGTGCCAGCAGTTACTGGGGCACTGAGCAGTTCTTC.

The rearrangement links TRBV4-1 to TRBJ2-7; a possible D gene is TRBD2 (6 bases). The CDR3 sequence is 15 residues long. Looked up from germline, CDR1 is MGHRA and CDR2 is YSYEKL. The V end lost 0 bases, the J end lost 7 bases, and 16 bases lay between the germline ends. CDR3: CASSQDLGSWGEQYF. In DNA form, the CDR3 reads TGCGCCAGCAGCCAAGATCTCGGGAGCTGGGGTGAGCAGTACTTC.

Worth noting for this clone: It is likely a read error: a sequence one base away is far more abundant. The DNA for the CDR3 is TGTGTCAGCAGTGAGCGGGGGAGCACAGATACGCAGTATTTT. It encodes CVSSERGSTDTQYF. The gene calls are TRBV6-4 and TRBJ2-3, with 8 positions matching TRBD2. This CDR3 has 14 amino acids. The germline V gene encodes CDR1 MRHNA and CDR2 SNTAGT.

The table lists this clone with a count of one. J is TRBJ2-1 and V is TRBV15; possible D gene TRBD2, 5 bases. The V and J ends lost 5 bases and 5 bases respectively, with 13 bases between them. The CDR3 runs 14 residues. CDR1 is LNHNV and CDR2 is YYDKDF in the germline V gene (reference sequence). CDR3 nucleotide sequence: TGTGCCACCAGCCCACGGACTCTGAACAATGAGCAGTTCTTC. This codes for CATSPRTLNNEQFF.

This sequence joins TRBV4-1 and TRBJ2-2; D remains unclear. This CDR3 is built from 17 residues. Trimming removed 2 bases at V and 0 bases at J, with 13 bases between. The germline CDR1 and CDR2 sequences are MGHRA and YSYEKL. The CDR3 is CASSQNAHSSNTGELFF. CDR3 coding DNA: TGCGCCAGCAGCCAAAACGCCCATTCGTCGAACACCGGGGAGCTGTTTTTT.

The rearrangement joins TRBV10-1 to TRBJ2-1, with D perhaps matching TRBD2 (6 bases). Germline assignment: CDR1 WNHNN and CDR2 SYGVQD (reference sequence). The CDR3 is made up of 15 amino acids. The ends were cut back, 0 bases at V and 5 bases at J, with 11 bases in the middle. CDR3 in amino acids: CASSESSGGNNEQFF. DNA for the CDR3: TGCGCCAGCAGTGAGTCGAGCGGCGGGAACAATGAGCAGTTCTTC.

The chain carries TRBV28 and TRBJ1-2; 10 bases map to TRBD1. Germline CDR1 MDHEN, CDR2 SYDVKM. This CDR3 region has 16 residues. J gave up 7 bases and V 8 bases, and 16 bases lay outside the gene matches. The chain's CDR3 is CASLQGGRGQGLGYTF. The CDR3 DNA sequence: TGTGCCAGCCTTCAAGGGGGTAGGGGACAGGGGCTTGGCTACACCTTC.

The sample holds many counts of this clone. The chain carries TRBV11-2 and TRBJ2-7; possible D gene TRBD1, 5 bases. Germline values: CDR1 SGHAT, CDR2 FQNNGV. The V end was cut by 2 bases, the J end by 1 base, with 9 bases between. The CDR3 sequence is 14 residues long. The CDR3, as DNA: TGTGCCAGCAGCTTAATAACAGGTTCCTACGAGCAGTACTTC. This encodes CASSLITGSYEQYF.

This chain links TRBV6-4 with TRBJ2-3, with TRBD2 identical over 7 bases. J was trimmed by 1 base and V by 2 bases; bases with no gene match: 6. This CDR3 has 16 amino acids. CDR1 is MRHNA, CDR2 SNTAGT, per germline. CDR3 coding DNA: TGTGCCAGCAGTGACACTCCGGGAGGCCGCACAGATACGCAGTATTTT. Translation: CASSDTPGGRTDTQYF.

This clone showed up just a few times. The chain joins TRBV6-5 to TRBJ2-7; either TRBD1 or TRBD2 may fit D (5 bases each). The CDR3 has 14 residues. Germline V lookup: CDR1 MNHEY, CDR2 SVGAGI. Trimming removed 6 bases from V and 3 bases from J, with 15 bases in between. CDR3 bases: TGTGCCAGCAGGGCCCGGGACGGATTCTACGAGCAGTACTTC. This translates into CASRARDGFYEQYF.

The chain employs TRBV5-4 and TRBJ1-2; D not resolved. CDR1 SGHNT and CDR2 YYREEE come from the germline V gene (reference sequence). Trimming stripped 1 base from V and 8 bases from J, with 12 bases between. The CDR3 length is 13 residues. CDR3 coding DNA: TGTGCCAGCAGCTTGTTACCCAGGCTCGGCTACACCTTC. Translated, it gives CASSLLPRLGYTF.

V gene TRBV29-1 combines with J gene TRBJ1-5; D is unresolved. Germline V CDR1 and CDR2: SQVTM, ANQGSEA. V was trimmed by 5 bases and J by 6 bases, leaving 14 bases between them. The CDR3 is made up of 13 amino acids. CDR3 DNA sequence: TGCAGCGTTAGAACTACGGCGGGTCAGCCCCAGCATTTT. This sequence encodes CSVRTTAGQPQHF.